This T cell receptor beta chain derives from a study of T cell repertoires in cytomegalovirus infection. TCRdb passed the reads through MiXCR, listing each CDR3 protein once. The sample holds under 100,000 distinct CDR3 sequences, less than 4.5% seen once. This CDR3 has 14 residues. The germline gives CDR1 SGHTA, CDR2 FQGNSA. The germline V and J ends were trimmed by 1 base and 2 bases, with 3 bases remaining between them. By sample fraction, this clonotype is medium-sized (0.01 to 0.1%). The chain carries TRBV7-2 and TRBJ1-6; D not certain. The receptor's source is a human donor in good health (CMV status not recorded). Some clones in this sample may be carry-over from other donors' samples. Sequenced material: PBMCs. CDR3 loop: CASSLGPYNSPLHF. CDR3 nucleotides: TGTGCCAGCAGCTTAGGCCCCTATAATTCACCCCTCCACTTT.